A single sample gave rise to the 8 T cell receptor beta chains below, sequenced in a study of blood T cell repertoires in COVID-19. The repertoire was sequenced with immunoSEQ multiplex PCR; TCRdb's copy has only in-frame clones and lacks some. The sample holds over 70,000 clones; about 87% are singletons and the top ten take roughly 11%. The sequencing sample was made of peripheral blood. Receptors originate from an older man with acute or convalescent COVID-19.

V and J are TRBV9 and TRBJ1-4, with 10 positions matching TRBD1. With V trimmed by 3 bases and J by 2 bases, 7 bases remained unmatched. Germline lookup yields CDR1 SGDLS and CDR2 YYNGEE. The CDR3 runs 17 residues. The CDR3 DNA sequence: TGTGCCAGCAGCGCAACCACGACAGGGGGCACTAATGAAAAACTGTTTTTT. Amino acid sequence: CASSATTTGGTNEKLFF.

This chain uses TRBV30 with TRBJ1-1; D may be TRBD1 (6 bases). This CDR3 contains 11 residues. V was clipped by 3 bases and J by 6 bases, with 8 bases between them. The germline CDR1 and CDR2 sequences are GTSNPN and SVGIG (reference sequence). For the CDR3, the DNA is TGTGCCTGGAGGGGGGCAGCTGAAGCTTTCTTT. Translating it yields CAWRGAAEAFF.

The chain combines TRBV10-3 with TRBJ2-5; TRBD1 matches at 10 bases. Trimming took 6 bases from V and 3 from J; bases not matched to a gene: 10. Looked up from germline, CDR1 is ENHRY and CDR2 is SYGVKD. This CDR3 is 16 amino acids long. CDR3 loop: CAIRQGQGVREETQYF. In DNA form, the CDR3 reads TGTGCCATCAGACAAGGACAGGGGGTTCGGGAAGAGACCCAGTACTTC.

The V gene is TRBV5-1, the J gene TRBJ1-2; 7 nucleotides match TRBD1. Trimming removed 3 bases from V and 5 bases from J; junction bases left unmatched: 10. The CDR3 is made up of 15 amino acids. Germline assignment: CDR1 SGHRS and CDR2 YFSETQ. The CDR3 DNA sequence: TGCGCCAGCAGCTCCCTGGGAGACAGGGAGTATGGCTACACCTTC. This encodes CASSSLGDREYGYTF.

The rearrangement uses TRBV10-1 and TRBJ1-1; possibly TRBD1 for D (5 bases). Germline V lookup: CDR1 WNHNN, CDR2 SYGVQD (reference sequence). There are 14 residues in the CDR3. Deletions cut 6 bases from V and 5 bases from J, with 16 bases between. The CDR3 reads CASRAQGCRTEAFF. CDR3 DNA sequence: TGCGCCAGCAGGGCCCAGGGTTGTAGAACTGAAGCTTTCTTT.

The chain employs TRBV6-5 and TRBJ2-7; 10 bases line up with TRBD1. The germline gives CDR1 MNHEY, CDR2 SVGAGI. With V trimmed by 6 bases and J by 2 bases, 4 bases remained unmatched. The CDR3 is made up of 14 amino acids. This chain's CDR3 is CASSLGQGTYEQYF. DNA of the CDR3: TGTGCCAGCAGCTTGGGACAGGGGACCTACGAGCAGTACTTC.

This chain links TRBV9 with TRBJ2-3; 10 nucleotides align to TRBD2. The CDR3 consists of 16 residues. In germline, CDR1 is SGDLS, CDR2 YYNGEE. V gave up 0 bases and J gave up 1 base; unmatched junction bases: 2. The CDR3 DNA sequence: TGTGCCAGCAGCGTAGGGCTAGCGGGGGGCACAGATACGCAGTATTTT. Translated, it gives CASSVGLAGGTDTQYF.

This clone was counted a few times. The rearrangement uses TRBV27 and TRBJ2-7, with D unclear. The CDR3 has 13 residues. From germline, CDR1 is MNHEY and CDR2 SMNVEV (reference sequence). The V end lost 3 bases, the J end lost 5 bases, and 11 bases lay between the germline ends. The CDR3, as DNA: TGTGCCAGCAGTTTCAGTCTGAAAAACGAGCAGTACTTC. It specifies CASSFSLKNEQYF.